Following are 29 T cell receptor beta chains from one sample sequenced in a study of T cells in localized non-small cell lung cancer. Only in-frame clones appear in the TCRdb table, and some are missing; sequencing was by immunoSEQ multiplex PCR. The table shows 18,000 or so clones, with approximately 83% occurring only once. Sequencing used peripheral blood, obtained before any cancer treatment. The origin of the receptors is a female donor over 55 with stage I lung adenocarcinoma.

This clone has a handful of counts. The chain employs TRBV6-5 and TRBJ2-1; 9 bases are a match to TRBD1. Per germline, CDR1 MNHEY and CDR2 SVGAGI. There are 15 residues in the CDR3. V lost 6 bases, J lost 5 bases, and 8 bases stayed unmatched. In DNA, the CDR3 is TGTGCCAGCAGAATGACCGGGACAGGGAACAATGAGCAGTTCTTC. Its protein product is CASRMTGTGNNEQFF.

DNA of the CDR3: TGTGCCAGCTCACCGTTGGAAGAGGGTCAGCCCCAGCATTTT. The encoded protein is CASSPLEEGQPQHF. This rearrangement joins TRBV18 to TRBJ1-5; D is uncertain. V was shortened by 3 bases and J by 6 bases, with 12 bases between the two germline ends. The CDR3 runs 14 residues. Germline loops: CDR1 KGHSH, CDR2 LQKENI. The full variable domain, rest sourced from reference TRBV18 and TRBJ1-5, is NAGVMQNPRHLVRRRGQEARLRCSPMKGHSHVYWYRQLPEEGLKFMVYLQKENIIDESGMPKERFSAEFPKEGPSILRIQQVVRGDSAAYFCASSPLEEGQPQHFGDGTRLSIL.

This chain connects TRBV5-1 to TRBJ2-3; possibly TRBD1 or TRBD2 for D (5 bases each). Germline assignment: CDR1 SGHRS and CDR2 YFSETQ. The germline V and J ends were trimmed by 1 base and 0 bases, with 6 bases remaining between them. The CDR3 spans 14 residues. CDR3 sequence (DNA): TGCGCCAGCAGCTTGTGGGACAGCACAGATACGCAGTATTTT. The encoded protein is CASSLWDSTDTQYF.

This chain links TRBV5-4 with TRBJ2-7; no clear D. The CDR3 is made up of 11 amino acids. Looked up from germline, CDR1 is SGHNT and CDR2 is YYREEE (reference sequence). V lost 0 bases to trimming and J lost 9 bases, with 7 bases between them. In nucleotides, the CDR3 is TGTGCCAGCAGCTTGGGGCATCGGCAGTACTTC. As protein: CASSLGHRQYF.

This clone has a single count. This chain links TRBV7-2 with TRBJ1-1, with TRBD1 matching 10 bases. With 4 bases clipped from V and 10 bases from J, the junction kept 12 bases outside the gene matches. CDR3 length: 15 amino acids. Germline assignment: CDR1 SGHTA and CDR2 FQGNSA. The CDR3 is CASSSSPRQGAGAFF. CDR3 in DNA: TGTGCCAGCAGCTCTAGTCCGAGACAGGGGGCTGGAGCTTTCTTT.

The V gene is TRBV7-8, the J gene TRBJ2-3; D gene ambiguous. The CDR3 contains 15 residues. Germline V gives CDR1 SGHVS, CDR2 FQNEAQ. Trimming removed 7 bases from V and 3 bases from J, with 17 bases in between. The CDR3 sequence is CASTLGIAWTDTQYF. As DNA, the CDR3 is TGTGCCAGCACCCTTGGGATAGCTTGGACAGATACGCAGTATTTT.

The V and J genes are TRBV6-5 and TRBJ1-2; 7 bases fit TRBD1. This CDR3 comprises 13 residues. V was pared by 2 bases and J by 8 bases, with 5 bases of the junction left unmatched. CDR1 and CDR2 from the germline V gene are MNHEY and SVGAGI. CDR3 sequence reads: CASSYRQGEGYTF. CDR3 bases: TGTGCCAGCAGTTACAGACAGGGTGAAGGCTACACCTTC.

The CDR3 here is CASSLGASDREVPYEQYF. CDR3 nucleotide sequence: TGCGCCAGCAGCTTGGGGGCCTCGGACAGGGAGGTTCCCTACGAGCAGTACTTC. V and J are TRBV5-1 and TRBJ2-7; 8 bases fit TRBD1. This CDR3 spans 18 amino acids. Germline V gene sequence: CDR1 SGHRS, CDR2 YFSETQ. The trim removed 0 bases at V and 2 bases at J, leaving 13 bases unmatched.

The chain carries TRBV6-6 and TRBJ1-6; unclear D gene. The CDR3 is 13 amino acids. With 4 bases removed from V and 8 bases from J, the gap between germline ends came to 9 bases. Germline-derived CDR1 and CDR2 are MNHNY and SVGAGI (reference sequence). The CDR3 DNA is TGTGCCAGCAGTTTCATTGGAGATTCACCCCTCCACTTT. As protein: CASSFIGDSPLHF.

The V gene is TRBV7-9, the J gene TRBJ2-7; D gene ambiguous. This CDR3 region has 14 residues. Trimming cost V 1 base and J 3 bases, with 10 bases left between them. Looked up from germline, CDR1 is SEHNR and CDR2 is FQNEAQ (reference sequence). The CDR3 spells CASSLGVVNYEQYF. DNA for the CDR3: TGTGCCAGCAGCTTAGGGGTGGTCAACTACGAGCAGTACTTC.

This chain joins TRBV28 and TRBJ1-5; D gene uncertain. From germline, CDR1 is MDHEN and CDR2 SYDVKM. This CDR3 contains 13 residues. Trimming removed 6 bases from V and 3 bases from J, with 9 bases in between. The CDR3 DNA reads TGTGCCAGCAGCTACTCCAACAATCAGCCCCAGCATTTT. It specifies CASSYSNNQPQHF.

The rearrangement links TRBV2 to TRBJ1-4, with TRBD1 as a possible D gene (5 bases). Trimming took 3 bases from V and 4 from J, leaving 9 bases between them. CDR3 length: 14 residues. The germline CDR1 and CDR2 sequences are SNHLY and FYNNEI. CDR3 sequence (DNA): TGTGCCAGCAGTGACGGGGGTAATAATGAAAAACTGTTTTTT. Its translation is CASSDGGNNEKLFF.

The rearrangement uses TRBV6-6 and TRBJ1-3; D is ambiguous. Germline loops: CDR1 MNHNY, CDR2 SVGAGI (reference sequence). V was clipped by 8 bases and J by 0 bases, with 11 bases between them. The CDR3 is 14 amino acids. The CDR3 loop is CASSGSRSGNTIYF. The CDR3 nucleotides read TGTGCCAGCTCCGGGTCCCGCTCTGGAAACACCATATATTTT.

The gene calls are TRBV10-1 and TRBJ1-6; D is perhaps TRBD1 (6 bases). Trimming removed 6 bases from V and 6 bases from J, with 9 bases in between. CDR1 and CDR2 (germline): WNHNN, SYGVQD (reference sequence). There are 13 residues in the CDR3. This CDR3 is CASRGGLNSPLHF. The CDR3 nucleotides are TGCGCCAGCAGGGGGGGGCTTAATTCACCCCTCCACTTT.

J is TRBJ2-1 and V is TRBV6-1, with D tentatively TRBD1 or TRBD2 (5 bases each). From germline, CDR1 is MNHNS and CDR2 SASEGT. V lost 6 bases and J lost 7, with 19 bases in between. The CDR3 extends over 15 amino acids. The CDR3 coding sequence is TGTGCCAGCAGGGGGGACGGTGGGGGAAAGAATGAGCAGTTCTTC. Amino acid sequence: CASRGDGGGKNEQFF.

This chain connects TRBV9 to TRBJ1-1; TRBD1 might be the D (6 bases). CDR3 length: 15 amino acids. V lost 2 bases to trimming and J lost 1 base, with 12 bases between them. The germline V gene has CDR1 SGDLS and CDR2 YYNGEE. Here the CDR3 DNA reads TGTGCCAGCAGCGTTATGGGGGGCGCGAACACTGAAGCTTTCTTT. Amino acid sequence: CASSVMGGANTEAFF.

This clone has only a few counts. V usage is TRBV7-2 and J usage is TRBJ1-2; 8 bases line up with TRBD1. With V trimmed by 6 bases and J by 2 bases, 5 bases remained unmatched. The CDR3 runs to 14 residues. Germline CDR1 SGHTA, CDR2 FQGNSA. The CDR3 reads CASSYDRGNYGYTF. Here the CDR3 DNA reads TGTGCCAGCAGTTACGACAGGGGCAACTATGGCTACACCTTC.

Here the CDR3 DNA reads TGCGCCAGCAGTCGGACAGGGGTAGAGCCCCAGCATTTT. Amino acid sequence: CASSRTGVEPQHF. The gene calls are TRBV5-1 and TRBJ1-5; 9 bases match TRBD1. The CDR3 has 13 residues. Germline V gene lookup returns CDR1 SGHRS and CDR2 YFSETQ. The J segment lost 8 bases and the V segment lost 5 bases, leaving 5 bases of the junction unmatched. Full variable domain (remainder filled in from reference TRBV5-1 and TRBJ1-5): KAGVTQTPRYLIKTRGQQVTLSCSPISGHRSVSWYQQTPGQGLQFLFEYFSETQRNKGNFPGRFSGRQFSNSRSEMNVSTLELGDSALYLCASSRTGVEPQHFGDGTRLSIL.

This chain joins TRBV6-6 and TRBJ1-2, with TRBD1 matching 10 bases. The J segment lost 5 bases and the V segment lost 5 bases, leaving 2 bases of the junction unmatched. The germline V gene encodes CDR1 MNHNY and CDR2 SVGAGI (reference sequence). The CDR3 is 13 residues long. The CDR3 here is CASSADRGYGYTF. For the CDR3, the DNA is TGTGCCAGCAGTGCGGACAGGGGGTATGGCTACACCTTC.

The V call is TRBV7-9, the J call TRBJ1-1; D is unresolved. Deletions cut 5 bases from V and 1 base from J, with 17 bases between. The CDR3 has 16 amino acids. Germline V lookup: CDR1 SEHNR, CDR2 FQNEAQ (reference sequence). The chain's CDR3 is CASSPLGLKTNTEAFF. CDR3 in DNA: TGTGCCAGCAGCCCCCTAGGCCTTAAAACGAACACTGAAGCTTTCTTT.

This chain's CDR3 is CASSRQLRETQYF. The DNA for the CDR3 is TGTGCCAGCAGCCGCCAACTTAGGGAGACCCAGTACTTC. V and J are TRBV7-9 and TRBJ2-5; no reliable D call. Germline loops: CDR1 SEHNR, CDR2 FQNEAQ (reference sequence). V lost 5 bases to trimming and J lost 5 bases, with 12 bases between them. The CDR3 has 13 residues. The whole variable domain, filled in from reference TRBV7-9 and TRBJ2-5, reads DTGVSQNPRHKITKRGQNVTFRCDPISEHNRLYWYRQTLGQGPEFLTYFQNEAQLEKSRLLSDRFSAERPKGSFSTLEIQRTEQGDSAMYLCASSRQLRETQYFGPGTRLLVL.

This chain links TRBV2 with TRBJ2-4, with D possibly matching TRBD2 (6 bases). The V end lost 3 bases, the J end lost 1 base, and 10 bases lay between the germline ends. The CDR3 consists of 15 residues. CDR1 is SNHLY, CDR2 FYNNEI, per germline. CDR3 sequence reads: CASSDGGLAKNIQYF. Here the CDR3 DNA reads TGTGCCAGCAGTGATGGAGGGCTCGCCAAAAACATTCAGTACTTC.

CDR3 sequence: CASSSRRGDSYNEQFF. In DNA, the CDR3 is TGTGCCAGCAGTAGCAGAAGAGGGGATTCCTACAATGAGCAGTTCTTC. The chain has TRBV5-5 and TRBJ2-1; possibly TRBD1 or TRBD2 for D (5 bases each). V was shortened by 5 bases and J by 1 base, with 16 bases between the two germline ends. Germline V lookup: CDR1 SGHKS, CDR2 YYEKEE (reference sequence). This CDR3 region has 16 residues.

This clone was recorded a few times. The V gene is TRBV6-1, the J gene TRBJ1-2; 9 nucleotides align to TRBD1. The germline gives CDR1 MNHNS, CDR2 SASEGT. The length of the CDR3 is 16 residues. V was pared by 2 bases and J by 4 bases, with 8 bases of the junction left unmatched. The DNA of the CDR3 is TGTGCCAGCAGTGAACCCACAGGGGGCGGAATCTATGGCTACACCTTC. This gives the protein CASSEPTGGGIYGYTF.

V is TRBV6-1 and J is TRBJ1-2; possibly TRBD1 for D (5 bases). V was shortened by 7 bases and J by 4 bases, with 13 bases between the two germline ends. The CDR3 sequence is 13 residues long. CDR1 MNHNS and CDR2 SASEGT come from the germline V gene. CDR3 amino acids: CASTPTQGYGYTF. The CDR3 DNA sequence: TGTGCCAGCACTCCAACCCAGGGCTATGGCTACACCTTC.

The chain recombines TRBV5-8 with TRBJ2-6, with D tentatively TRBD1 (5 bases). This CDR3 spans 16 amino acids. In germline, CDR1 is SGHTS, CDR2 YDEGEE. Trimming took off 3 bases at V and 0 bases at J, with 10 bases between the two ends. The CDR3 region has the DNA TGTGCCAGCAGCTGGGGCGGCGACTCTGGGGCCAACGTCCTGACTTTC. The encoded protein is CASSWGGDSGANVLTF.

CDR3 DNA: TGTGCCAGCAGCCCCAAGGAAACAGGGCGTTCCTACGAGCAGTACTTC. It codes for CASSPKETGRSYEQYF. The V call is TRBV13, the J call TRBJ2-7, with D possibly matching TRBD1 (6 bases). The V gene lost 5 bases and the J gene lost 1 base, with 18 bases spanning the gap. CDR3 size: 16 residues. Germline V lookup: CDR1 PRHDT, CDR2 FYEKMQ (reference sequence).

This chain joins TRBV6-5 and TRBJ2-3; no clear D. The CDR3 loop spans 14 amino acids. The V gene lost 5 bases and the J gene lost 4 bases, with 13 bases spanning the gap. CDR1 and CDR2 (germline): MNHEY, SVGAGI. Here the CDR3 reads CASSGVHWADTQYF. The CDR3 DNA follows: TGTGCCAGCAGTGGAGTCCACTGGGCAGATACGCAGTATTTT.

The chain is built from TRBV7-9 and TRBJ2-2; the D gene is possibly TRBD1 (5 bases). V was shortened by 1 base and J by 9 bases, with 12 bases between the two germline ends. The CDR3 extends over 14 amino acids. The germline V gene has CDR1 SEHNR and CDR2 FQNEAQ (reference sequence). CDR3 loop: CASSLGQYNRELFF. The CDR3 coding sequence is TGTGCCAGCAGCTTAGGACAGTACAACCGGGAGCTGTTTTTT.